This entry describes one TCR beta chain. The antigen is not known. Assay used: immunoSEQ multiplex PCR; TCRdb lists only in-frame clones, some missing. The sample carries 130,000 to 150,000 clones, 87% recorded once. The sample is drawn from a study of cytomegalovirus exposure and HLA in healthy donors. Turning to the study itself: The same platform as the roughly 700 first-cohort repertoires was used for the roughly 130 validation repertoires, a later analysis reported.

CDR1 is SGHKS and CDR2 is YYEKEE in the germline V gene (reference sequence). Trimming cost V 6 bases and J 6 bases, with 16 bases left between them. The CDR3 has 13 residues. General observations from the study: First-cohort TCR clusters were later found to tend to co-occur in the 120 validation repertoires.

V gene TRBV5-5 combines with J gene TRBJ2-7; D remains unclear. Source material: PBMCs. The origin of this receptor is a man between 18 and 35 years old in good health and CMV-seropositive. CDR3 sequence (DNA): TGTGCCAGCACCCCCTCTAGGCAAGGCGAGCAGTACTTC. As protein: CASTPSRQGEQYF.